This is a list of T cell receptor beta chains from one sample in a study of cytomegalovirus exposure and HLA in healthy donors. Libraries were prepared by immunoSEQ multiplex PCR; TCRdb keeps only in-frame clonotypes and omits some of them. Seen here are around 110,000 clones, about 74% observed once, and the top ten hold 14%. Sequencing input: PBMCs. The source is a middle-aged woman in good health and CMV-seropositive. Each CDR3 is given with its conserved first and last residue. D genes are given only for firm matches. Clone size appears in some rows only: once, few, many, or a class for an expanded clone.

d_call,cdr3_length,v_call,clone_size,j_call,cdr3_aa,cdr3_nt
-,13,TRBV5-1,-,TRBJ2-7,CASSSPGRNEQYF,TGCGCCAGCAGCAGCCCAGGCAGGAACGAGCAGTACTTC
-,14,TRBV28,-,TRBJ2-5,CASSAVMGRETQYF,TGTGCCAGCAGTGCCGTGATGGGGAGGGAGACCCAGTACTTC
TRBD1,13,TRBV7-3,-,TRBJ1-2,CASSLRDRVGYTF,TGTGCCAGCAGCTTAAGGGACAGGGTTGGCTACACCTTC
TRBD2,17,TRBV7-6,-,TRBJ2-5,CASSLAPGRGVQETQYF,TGTGCCAGCAGCTTAGCGCCAGGGCGGGGGGTCCAAGAGACCCAGTACTTC
TRBD1,15,TRBV5-1,-,TRBJ2-2,CASSPTGANTGELFF,TGCGCCAGCAGCCCGACAGGGGCGAACACCGGGGAGCTGTTTTTT
TRBD1,17,TRBV5-1,-,TRBJ1-4,CASSLMTGQPLGEKLFF,TGCGCCAGCAGCTTAATGACAGGGCAGCCCTTAGGTGAAAAACTGTTTTTT
-,13,TRBV5-1,-,TRBJ2-7,CASSSPGSYEQYF,TGCGCCAGCAGCTCTCCAGGCTCCTACGAGCAGTACTTC
TRBD1,13,TRBV30,-,TRBJ2-7,CAWGRDRGLEQYF,TGTGCCTGGGGCCGGGACAGGGGGCTTGAGCAGTACTTC
-,15,TRBV7-3,-,TRBJ2-2,CASSLSSGLPGELFF,TGTGCCAGCAGCTTATCTTCAGGTCTTCCCGGGGAGCTGTTTTTT
TRBD1,13,TRBV10-3,few,TRBJ1-5,CAMRQGPNQPQHF,TGTGCCATGAGACAGGGACCCAATCAGCCCCAGCATTTT
TRBD2,15,TRBV5-1,-,TRBJ2-7,CASSLTTSGPYEQYF,TGCGCCAGCAGCTTGACGACTAGCGGGCCATACGAGCAGTACTTC
-,15,TRBV9,-,TRBJ1-2,CASSVMSSGSYGYTF,TGTGCCAGCAGCGTAATGAGCTCGGGGTCCTATGGCTACACCTTC
-,19,TRBV7-9,-,TRBJ2-2,CASSLEGRAPTRNTGELFF,TGTGCCAGCAGCTTAGAGGGCAGGGCGCCTACCAGGAACACCGGGGAGCTGTTTTTT
-,13,TRBV11-3,-,TRBJ2-2,CASSYLGGGELFF,TGTGCCAGCAGCTACCTAGGCGGCGGGGAGCTGTTTTTT
TRBD1,14,TRBV6-6,-,TRBJ1-6,CASSFGQGNSPLHF,TGTGCCAGCAGTTTCGGACAGGGAAATTCACCCCTCCACTTT
-,13,TRBV12-5,-,TRBJ2-7,CASGPSGTYEQYF,TGTGCTAGTGGCCCGTCGGGAACTTACGAGCAGTACTTC
TRBD1,13,TRBV6-5,-,TRBJ1-2,CASRSGGAYGYTF,TGTGCCAGCAGATCAGGGGGCGCATACGGCTACACCTTC
TRBD1,16,TRBV6-1,few,TRBJ2-2,CASSDPQGANTGELFF,TGTGCCAGCAGTGACCCACAGGGGGCGAACACCGGGGAGCTGTTTTTT
-,12,TRBV5-6,-,TRBJ2-7,CASSLPGYEQYF,TGTGCCAGCAGCCTACCGGGCTACGAGCAGTACTTC
-,14,TRBV5-1,-,TRBJ1-2,CASSFGGRESGYTF,TGCGCCAGCAGCTTTGGAGGTAGGGAAAGTGGCTACACCTTC
-,15,TRBV5-1,-,TRBJ2-7,CASQTGGTGTYEQYF,TGCGCCAGTCAGACGGGGGGGACAGGGACCTACGAGCAGTACTTC
TRBD1,16,TRBV13,-,TRBJ1-6,CASSSPGQGGYSPLHF,TGTGCCAGCAGCTCGCCGGGACAGGGTGGTTATTCACCCCTCCACTTT
-,14,TRBV5-1,-,TRBJ1-1,CASTVSGGGTEAFF,TGCGCCAGCACGGTCTCGGGGGGAGGCACTGAAGCTTTCTTT
-,14,TRBV7-2,-,TRBJ1-1,CASSLQAGDTEAFF,TGTGCCAGCAGCCTACAGGCAGGAGACACTGAAGCTTTCTTT
TRBD2,15,TRBV6-1,once,TRBJ2-7,CASTMTSGGAGEQYF,TGTGCCAGCACCATGACTAGCGGGGGGGCAGGGGAGCAGTACTTC
-,13,TRBV6-1,-,TRBJ1-3,CASREGIGNTIYF,TGTGCCAGCAGGGAGGGAATCGGGAACACCATATATTTT
-,13,TRBV2,few,TRBJ1-5,CASRAGPNQPQHF,TGTGCCAGCAGGGCGGGGCCCAATCAGCCCCAGCATTTT
-,13,TRBV30,-,TRBJ1-6,CAWSVGVDSPLHF,TGTGCCTGGAGTGTAGGGGTGGATTCACCCCTCCACTTT
-,13,TRBV7-9,-,TRBJ1-1,CASSSSRVGEAFF,TGTGCCAGCAGCTCTTCCAGGGTGGGTGAAGCTTTCTTT
TRBD2,15,TRBV5-1,few,TRBJ2-1,CASRETSGSYNEQFF,TGCGCCAGCAGGGAGACTAGCGGCTCCTACAATGAGCAGTTCTTC
TRBD1,14,TRBV5-1,once,TRBJ1-6,CASHPGQVNSPLHF,TGCGCCAGCCACCCGGGACAGGTTAATTCACCCCTCCACTTT
TRBD2,18,TRBV27,-,TRBJ2-3,CASSLNPGLAGGTDTQYF,TGTGCCAGCAGTTTAAACCCCGGACTAGCGGGTGGCACAGATACGCAGTATTTT
TRBD2,16,TRBV5-4,-,TRBJ2-1,CASSLALAGGLDEQFF,TGTGCCAGCAGCTTGGCCCTAGCGGGGGGGTTGGATGAGCAGTTCTTC
TRBD2,17,TRBV4-2,once,TRBJ2-7,CASSQGTSGGSSYEQYF,TGTGCCAGCAGCCAAGGGACTAGCGGGGGGAGCTCCTACGAGCAGTACTTC
-,14,TRBV5-1,-,TRBJ2-1,CASSRDLSYNEQFF,TGCGCCAGCAGTCGGGATCTCTCCTACAATGAGCAGTTCTTC
-,16,TRBV30,-,TRBJ1-5,CAWSVLNSHSNQPQHF,TGTGCCTGGAGTGTACTGAATAGCCATAGCAATCAGCCCCAGCATTTT
-,14,TRBV27,-,TRBJ2-7,CASRLTGIRGEQYF,TGTGCCAGCAGATTGACCGGGATTCGAGGGGAGCAGTACTTC
-,15,TRBV6-1,-,TRBJ2-2,CASSESWAGTGELFF,TGTGCCAGCAGTGAATCATGGGCGGGCACCGGGGAGCTGTTTTTT
-,13,TRBV5-1,-,TRBJ1-1,CASRTGEGAEAFF,TGCGCCAGCAGAACGGGGGAGGGGGCTGAAGCTTTCTTT
TRBD1,16,TRBV2,-,TRBJ2-7,CASSRERGLRSYEQYF,TGTGCCAGCAGCCGAGAGAGGGGGCTGAGATCCTACGAGCAGTACTTC
-,16,TRBV29-1,-,TRBJ1-1,CSVETPRGGGYTEAFF,TGCAGCGTTGAAACGCCCCGGGGGGGAGGGTACACTGAAGCTTTCTTT
TRBD1,11,TRBV20-1,-,TRBJ1-4,CSASTGVKLFF,TGCAGTGCCTCGACAGGGGTAAAACTGTTTTTT
TRBD1,14,TRBV5-1,few,TRBJ1-4,CASSGGTGTEKLFF,TGCGCCAGCAGTGGGGGGACAGGGACTGAAAAACTGTTTTTT
TRBD1,14,TRBV9,-,TRBJ2-3,CASSLTGRADTQYF,TGTGCCAGCAGCCTGACAGGGCGCGCAGATACGCAGTATTTT
-,14,TRBV5-4,-,TRBJ1-1,CASSSGLENTEAFF,TGTGCCAGCAGCTCGGGACTCGAGAACACTGAAGCTTTCTTT
-,17,TRBV4-1,-,TRBJ1-6,CASSQDVTVRGISPLHF,TGCGCCAGCAGCCAAGATGTGACGGTTCGCGGAATCTCACCCCTCCACTTT
-,15,TRBV7-2,-,TRBJ1-4,CASSLGPGEFEKLFF,TGTGCCAGCAGCTTAGGTCCGGGGGAATTTGAAAAACTGTTTTTT
TRBD1,14,TRBV29-1,-,TRBJ2-7,CSVGVGTGGREQYF,TGCAGCGTTGGAGTGGGGACAGGGGGGCGCGAGCAGTACTTC
TRBD1,14,TRBV19,-,TRBJ1-4,CASSPQGVTEKLFF,TGTGCCAGTAGTCCCCAGGGGGTTACTGAAAAACTGTTTTTT
TRBD2,16,TRBV4-1,-,TRBJ2-7,CASSQEPSGASYEQYF,TGCGCCAGCAGCCAAGAGCCTAGCGGTGCCTCCTACGAGCAGTACTTC
-,13,TRBV29-1,-,TRBJ2-2,CSAIGGNTGELFF,TGCAGCGCCATAGGGGGGAACACCGGGGAGCTGTTTTTT
-,17,TRBV6-1,-,TRBJ1-3,CASSEEYISSGGNTIYF,TGTGCCAGCAGTGAAGAGTATATTTCGTCAGGCGGGAACACCATATATTTT
-,14,TRBV30,-,TRBJ2-3,CAWGQGGSTDTQYF,TGTGCCTGGGGGCAGGGGGGAAGCACAGATACGCAGTATTTT
TRBD2,15,TRBV2,few,TRBJ2-1,CASSDSAGGYNEQFF,TGTGCCAGCAGTGACTCAGCGGGGGGATACAATGAGCAGTTCTTC
TRBD1,13,TRBV5-1,once,TRBJ1-1,CASSGGQGREAFF,TGCGCCAGCAGCGGCGGACAGGGCCGTGAAGCTTTCTTT
-,16,TRBV30,-,TRBJ1-3,CAWSVHGQLGGNTIYF,TGTGCCTGGAGTGTACACGGACAGCTTGGAGGAAACACCATATATTTT
TRBD2,17,TRBV5-1,-,TRBJ2-7,CASSPSSGGTLTYEQYF,TGCGCCAGCAGCCCGTCTAGCGGGGGGACACTCACCTACGAGCAGTACTTC
TRBD2,14,TRBV5-4,-,TRBJ2-7,CASSLAGGAYEQYF,TGTGCCAGCAGCTTGGCGGGGGGAGCATACGAGCAGTACTTC
-,11,TRBV7-8,few,TRBJ2-5,CASRREETQYF,TGTGCCAGCAGAAGAGAAGAGACCCAGTACTTC
TRBD1,13,TRBV18,-,TRBJ1-1,CASFGTGRTEAFF,TGTGCCAGCTTCGGGACAGGGCGCACTGAAGCTTTCTTT